This TCR beta chain was captured in a study of blood T cell repertoires in COVID-19 (dated by TCRdb to the early 2020s). In the study overall: Samples covering the acute and convalescent phases of COVID-19 were provided by collaborators in the United States, Italy and Spain. The material from the prospective study consisted of cDNA or gDNA derived from T cells, B-cell-depleted T cells, or PBMCs. Subjects who had been exposed to COVID-19, were actively infected with it, or had recovered from it provided the deeply sampled blood TCRbeta repertoires that made up the dataset. The repertoires were released in a freely available public database intended as a resource for research on the immune response to SARS-CoV-2. Samples came from the ongoing ImmuneRACE study (first 160 participants) plus 1,254 subjects from 6 global collaborators. Sample metadata almost always included a de-identified subject ID, COVID-19 status, age in years and sex. Where available, HLA class I and class II types were obtained from metadata supplied by the sample provider rather than from assay-based typing.

Summary of the overall study and its limitations: The quantity of clinical and demographic metadata differed by source and by participant and was supplied without curation.

From the cysteine up to the phenylalanine, the CDR3 has a length of 14 residues. Only the CDR3 portion is preserved as DNA: 42 bases, with reading frame beginning at the first base. The germline V gene sets CDR1 to SGHRS and CDR2 to YFSETQ. Cut back by 2 bases and 2 bases, the V and J ends lie 11 bases apart. The immunoSEQ Assay, a bias-controlled multiplex PCR, was used to amplify TCRbeta CDR3 regions from genomic DNA. On the authors' methods: The number of nucleated cells in each sample was estimated by amplification of reference gene primers within the assay. To quantify the absolute abundance of each unique TCRbeta CDR3 rearrangement, sequence reads were collapsed and filtered. Productive Simpson clonality was computed per sample as the square root of Simpson's diversity index over productive rearrangements. TCRdb took over this immuneACCESS table, retaining in-frame rearrangements with V and J assigned. Such tables are incomplete; in checked studies, under half of the missing clones stem from an unresolved V gene, and the remainder is unexplained. V and J calls and clone size come straight from that table; D and trimming were deduced from the DNA. This sample comprises some 110,000 clones, under 90% of them detected only once. 14% of the sample belongs to the ten largest clones.

Collaborating institutions collected whole blood in K2EDTA tubes following their own protocols. For TCRbeta analysis, collaborators shipped samples in one of three forms: frozen whole blood, isolated PBMCs, or DNA extracted from either of those sample types. To note about this clone: Its antigen target is currently unknown. The input lacks base qualities; no much larger clone sits a single base away.

This receptor was identified in a woman aged 55-70 years with acute or convalescent COVID-19. Sequencing input: peripheral blood. Rearrangement joined TRBV5-1 to TRBJ2-7; TRBD1 is a possible D gene, resting on 6 matching bases. CDR3 loop: CASSLSAGAYEQYF. The base sequence is TGCGCCAGCAGCTTATCCGCAGGGGCCTACGAGCAGTACTTC.